The sequence of this T cell receptor beta chain was determined in a study of control samples from healthy donors and cancer patients (TCRdb year 2020). Counted from cysteine to phenylalanine, this CDR3 has 16 amino acids. Left in the record is the CDR3 DNA by itself, 48 bases read in frame from the first base. Trimming accounts for 3 bases at V and 4 bases at J, while the number of junction bases matched to no gene is 3. The germline V gene specifies KGHDR as CDR1 and SFDVKD as CDR2. The receptor library was made with the immunoSEQ multiplex PCR assay. Not all clones reach the TCRdb copy of this immuneACCESS table, which keeps in-frame sequences only. Checked studies attribute under half of the gap to unresolved V genes and leave the rest unexplained. In this sample the table shows 120,000 or so clones, 87% of which occur a single time. The ten top clones hold more than 8% of the sample. On this clone: Its antigen has not been determined. The input lacks base qualities; no much larger clone sits a single base away.

The sample taken for sequencing was blood. This TCR came from a man aged 40-50 years in good health. The rearranged segments are TRBV24-1 and TRBJ2-1; 12 central bases correspond to TRBD2. CDR3 reads: CATSDLAGGRYNEQFF. The DNA is as follows: TGTGCCACCAGTGATCTAGCGGGGGGGCGGTACAATGAGCAGTTCTTC.